The T cell receptor beta chain described here comes from a study of T cell changes during pregnancy in multiple sclerosis. The protocol was immunoSEQ multiplex PCR, while the TCRdb copy is restricted to in-frame clones and leaves out a portion. The sample records about 57,000 clones, about 92% being singletons. This CDR3 has 13 amino acids. Losses at the gene ends were 6 bases for V and 7 bases for J; bases not matched to a gene: 8. CDR1 LNHDA and CDR2 SQIVND come from the germline V gene (reference sequence). J is TRBJ2-7 and V is TRBV19, with 8 nucleotides matching TRBD1. This clonotype originated in a female donor with multiple sclerosis, enrolled in a pregnancy study. The input for sequencing was peripheral blood, taken after pregnancy. CDR3 coding DNA: TGTGCCAGTAGACGGACAGGGTACGGGGAGCAGTACTTC. This codes for CASRRTGYGEQYF.